This paragraph reports one T cell receptor (beta chain). Antigen: not known. The sample comes from a study of T cell responses to AZD1222 COVID-19 vaccine. Profiling relied on immunoSEQ multiplex PCR, and the TCRdb table lists in-frame clones only, not all of them. In the table there are 150,000 or so clones, 90% of which are singletons. V was clipped by 3 bases and J by 6 bases; unmatched bases: 4. This CDR3 comprises 15 residues. Per the germline V gene, CDR1 is LGHNA and CDR2 is YNFKEQ. Study-wide results and caveats: Clonal diversity was possibly underestimated, and white British individuals and females predominated among donors.

The chain uses TRBV4-2 and TRBJ1-6; 8 nucleotides match TRBD1. Sequenced here: peripheral blood, sampled 28 days after the second AZD1222 dose. This sequence was found in an adult who received the AZD1222 COVID-19 vaccine. CDR3 amino acids: CASSQPGQANSPLHF. Here the CDR3 DNA reads TGTGCCAGCAGCCAGCCGGGACAGGCTAATTCACCCCTCCACTTT.